The T cell receptor (beta chain) described here comes from a study of PD-1 blockade in classical Hodgkin lymphoma. This clone has a handful of counts. Its antigen is unknown. TCRdb's copy holds only in-frame clones and misses some; the assay was immunoSEQ multiplex PCR. The sample consists of about 7,600 clones, around 77% of them appearing once. Each of the patients experienced relapse following autologous stem cell transplantation, and their brentuximab vedotin exposure differed. The authors purified CD4+ T cells from thawed PBMCs by magnetic negative selection. Best response was recorded as complete response, partial response or progressive disease. The study's findings and limits: CD4+ TCR diversity, unlike CD8+, rose significantly by C4D1. Differences between repertoires have undefined causes, possibly disease activity or prior therapy. Relapsed/refractory patients reportedly had lower baseline diversity than newly diagnosed patients.

Sequencing used CD4+ T cells from blood, obtained at baseline. The source of this sequence is a human donor with classical Hodgkin lymphoma.

The CDR3 region has the DNA TGTGCCAGCAGCAGCGAGGGCAGGGGTAGTAACACTGAAGCTTTCTTT. Amino acids: CASSSEGRGSNTEAFF. V gene TRBV7-9 combines with J gene TRBJ1-1; a weak D match, TRBD1 (6 bases). Trimming removed 5 bases at V and 2 bases at J, with 18 bases between. The CDR3 consists of 16 residues. Looked up from germline, CDR1 is SEHNR and CDR2 is FQNEAQ (reference sequence).